A selection of T cell receptor beta chains follows, all from one sample in a study of T cell responses to AZD1222 COVID-19 vaccine. Method: immunoSEQ multiplex PCR; TCRdb's copy keeps in-frame clones and lacks some. This table holds some 130,000 clones, approximately 91% found once. The source material was peripheral blood, sampled on day 0 of AZD1222 vaccination. These receptors originate from an adult in good health. Each CDR3 is given with its conserved first and last residue. D genes are given only for firm matches. Clone size appears in some rows only: once, few, many, or a class for an expanded clone.

CDR3nt,CDR3aa,d_gene,len,v_gene,j_gene,abundance
TGTGCCAGCAGCCCTGGACAGGCTGCTAACAATGAGCAGTTCTTC,CASSPGQAANNEQFF,TRBD1,15,TRBV2,TRBJ2-1,once
TGCGCCAGCAGCTTGGCTACGGGGAGCGGGGTGTTAGCCAAAAACATTCAGTACTTC,CASSLATGSGVLAKNIQYF,TRBD2,19,TRBV5-1,TRBJ2-4,.
TGTGCCAGCAGCTTCCACACGGTTGCGGGGGGCGGAACCGGGGAGCTGTTTTTT,CASSFHTVAGGGTGELFF,TRBD2,18,TRBV7-3,TRBJ2-2,.
TGTGCCAGCTCATTACAGGGTTACAATGAGCAGTTCTTC,CASSLQGYNEQFF,.,13,TRBV18,TRBJ2-1,.
TGTGCCAGCAGCGGGCCCGGGACAGGGTTAAATGAGCAGTTCTTC,CASSGPGTGLNEQFF,TRBD1,15,TRBV28,TRBJ2-1,.
TGTGCCAGCAGCCCCCGGACAGGGGGCAACACTGAAGCTTTCTTT,CASSPRTGGNTEAFF,TRBD1,15,TRBV9,TRBJ1-1,.
TGTGCCAGCAGTTTACGATGGACAGAGAACACTGAAGCTTTCTTT,CASSLRWTENTEAFF,.,15,TRBV27,TRBJ1-1,once
TGCGCCAGCAGCCAAGCGAGACAGGGCCTCCTATCATCGGCGGCTTTCTTT,CASSQARQGLLSSAAFF,TRBD1,17,TRBV4-3,TRBJ1-1,.
TGTGCCAGTACCCCCGGCCCGGGCGCCGGGGAGCTGTTTTTT,CASTPGPGAGELFF,.,14,TRBV19,TRBJ2-2,.
TGTGCCAGCAGTATGAACGAAGCTTCCGGGGCCCAGTACTTC,CASSMNEASGAQYF,.,14,TRBV6-5,TRBJ2-5,few